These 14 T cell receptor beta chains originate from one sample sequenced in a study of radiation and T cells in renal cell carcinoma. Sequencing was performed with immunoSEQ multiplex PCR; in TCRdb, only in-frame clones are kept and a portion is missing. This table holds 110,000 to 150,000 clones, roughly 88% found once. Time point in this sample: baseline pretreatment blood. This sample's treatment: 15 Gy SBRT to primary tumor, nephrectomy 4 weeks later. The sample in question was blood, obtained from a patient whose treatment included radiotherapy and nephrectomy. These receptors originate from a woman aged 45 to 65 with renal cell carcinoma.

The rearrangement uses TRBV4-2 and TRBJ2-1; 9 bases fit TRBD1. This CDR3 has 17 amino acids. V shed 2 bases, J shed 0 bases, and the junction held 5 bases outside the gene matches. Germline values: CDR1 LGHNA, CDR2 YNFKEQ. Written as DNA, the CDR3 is TGTGCCAGCAGCCAATTGAGGGGACAGGGCTCCTACAATGAGCAGTTCTTC. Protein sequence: CASSQLRGQGSYNEQFF.

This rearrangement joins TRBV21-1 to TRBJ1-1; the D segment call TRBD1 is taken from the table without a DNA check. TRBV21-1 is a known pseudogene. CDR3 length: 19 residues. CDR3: CASSKGRIGQAPGNTEAFF. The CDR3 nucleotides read TGTGCCAGCAGCAAGGGGAGAATTGGACAGGCCCCGGGGAACACTGAAGCTTTCTTT.

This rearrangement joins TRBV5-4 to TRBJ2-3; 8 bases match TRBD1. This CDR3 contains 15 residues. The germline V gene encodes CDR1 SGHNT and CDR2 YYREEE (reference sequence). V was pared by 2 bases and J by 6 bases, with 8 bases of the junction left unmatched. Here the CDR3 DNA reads TGTGCCAGCAGCTTCGACAGGGGAGGTACCGATACGCAGTATTTT. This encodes CASSFDRGGTDTQYF. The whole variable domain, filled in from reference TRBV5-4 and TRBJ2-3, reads ETGVTQSPTHLIKTRGQQVTLRCSSQSGHNTVSWYQQALGQGPQFIFQYYREEENGRGNFPPRFSGLQFPNYSSELNVNALELDDSALYLCASSFDRGGTDTQYFGPGTRLTVL.

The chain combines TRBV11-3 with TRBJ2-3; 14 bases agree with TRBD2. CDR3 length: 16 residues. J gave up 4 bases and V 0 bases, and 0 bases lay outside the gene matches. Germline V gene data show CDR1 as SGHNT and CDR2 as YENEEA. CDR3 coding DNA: TGTGCCAGCAGCTTAGAGGGACTAGCGGGGGCAGATACGCAGTATTTT. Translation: CASSLEGLAGADTQYF.

As DNA, the CDR3 is TGTGCCAGCAGCCTGATCGGGACAGAGTTTAATTCACCCCTCCACTTT. Encoded protein: CASSLIGTEFNSPLHF. V gene TRBV11-2 combines with J gene TRBJ1-6; TRBD1 agrees at 7 bases. There are 16 residues in the CDR3. The V and J ends lost 5 bases and 6 bases, in that order; junction bases with no gene match: 10. Germline CDR1 reads SGHAT; CDR2 reads FQNNGV.

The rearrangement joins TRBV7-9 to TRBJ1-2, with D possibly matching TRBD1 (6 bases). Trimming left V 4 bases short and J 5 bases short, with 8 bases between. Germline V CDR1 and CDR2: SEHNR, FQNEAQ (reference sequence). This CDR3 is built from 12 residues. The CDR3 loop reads CASSSGTYGYTF. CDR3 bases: TGTGCCAGCAGCTCCGGGACATATGGCTACACCTTC. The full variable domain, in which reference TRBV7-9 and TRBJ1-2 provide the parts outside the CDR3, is DTGVSQNPRHKITKRGQNVTFRCDPISEHNRLYWYRQTLGQGPEFLTYFQNEAQLEKSRLLSDRFSAERPKGSFSTLEIQRTEQGDSAMYLCASSSGTYGYTFGSGTRLTVV.

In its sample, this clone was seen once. For the CDR3, the DNA is TGCGCCAGCAGCTTGGGAAATCATGGCTACACCTTC. As protein: CASSLGNHGYTF. V gene TRBV5-1 combines with J gene TRBJ1-2; D uncertain. In germline, CDR1 is SGHRS, CDR2 YFSETQ. The CDR3 runs 12 residues. The V and J ends lost 0 bases and 6 bases respectively, with 6 bases between them.

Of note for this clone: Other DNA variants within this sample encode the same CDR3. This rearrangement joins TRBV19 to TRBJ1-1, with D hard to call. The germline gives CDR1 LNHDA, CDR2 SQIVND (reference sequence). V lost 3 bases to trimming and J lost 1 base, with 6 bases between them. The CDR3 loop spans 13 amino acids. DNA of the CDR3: TGTGCCAGTAGTATCGGAAGGAACACTGAAGCTTTCTTT. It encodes CASSIGRNTEAFF.

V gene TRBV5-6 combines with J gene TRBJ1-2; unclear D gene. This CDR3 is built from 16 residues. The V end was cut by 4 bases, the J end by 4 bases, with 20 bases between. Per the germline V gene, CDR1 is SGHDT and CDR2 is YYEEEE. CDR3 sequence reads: CASSQYGRTEAYGYTF. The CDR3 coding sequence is TGTGCCAGCAGCCAATACGGTCGGACGGAGGCCTATGGCTACACCTTC. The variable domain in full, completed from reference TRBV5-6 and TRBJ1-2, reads DAGVTQSPTHLIKTRGQQVTLRCSPKSGHDTVSWYQQALGQGPQFIFQYYEEEERQRGNFPDRFSGHQFPNYSSELNVNALLLGDSALYLCASSQYGRTEAYGYTFGSGTRLTVV.

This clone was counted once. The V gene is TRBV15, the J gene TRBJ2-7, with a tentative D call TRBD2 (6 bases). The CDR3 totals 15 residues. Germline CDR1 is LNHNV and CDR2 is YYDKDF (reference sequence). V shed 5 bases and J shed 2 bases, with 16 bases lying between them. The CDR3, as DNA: TGTGCCACCAGCCCCAGTCGGAGGGAGCCCTACGAGCAGTACTTC. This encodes CATSPSRREPYEQYF.

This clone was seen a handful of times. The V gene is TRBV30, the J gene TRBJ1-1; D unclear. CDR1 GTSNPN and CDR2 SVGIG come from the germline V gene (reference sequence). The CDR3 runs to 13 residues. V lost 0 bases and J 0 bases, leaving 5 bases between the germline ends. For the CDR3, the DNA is TGTGCCTGGAGTGTACAGATGAACACTGAAGCTTTCTTT. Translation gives CAWSVQMNTEAFF.

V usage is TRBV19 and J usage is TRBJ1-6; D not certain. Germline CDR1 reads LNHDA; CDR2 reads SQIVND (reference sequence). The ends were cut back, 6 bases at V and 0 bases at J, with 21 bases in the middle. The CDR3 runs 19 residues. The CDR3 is CASSISRTLDSSYNSPLHF. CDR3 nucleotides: TGTGCCAGTAGCATATCAAGGACGCTCGATAGCTCCTATAATTCACCCCTCCACTTT.

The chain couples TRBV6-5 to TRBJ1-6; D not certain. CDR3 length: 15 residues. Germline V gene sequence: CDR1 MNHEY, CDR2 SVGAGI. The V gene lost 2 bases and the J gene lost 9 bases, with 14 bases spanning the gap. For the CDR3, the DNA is TGTGCCAGCAGTTACGGGCCCGGTGGTGGTTCACCCCTCCACTTT. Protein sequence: CASSYGPGGGSPLHF.

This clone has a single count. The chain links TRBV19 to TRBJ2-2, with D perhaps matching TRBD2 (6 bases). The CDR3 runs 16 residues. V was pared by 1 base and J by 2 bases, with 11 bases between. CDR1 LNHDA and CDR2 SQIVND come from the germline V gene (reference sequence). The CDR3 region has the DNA TGTGCCAGTAGTATAGCGGGGGACTTAAACACCGGGGAGCTGTTTTTT. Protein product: CASSIAGDLNTGELFF.